A single sample gave rise to the 3 T cell receptor beta chains below, sequenced in a study of OX40 agonist ivuxolimab in advanced cancers. The assay was immunoSEQ multiplex PCR, and TCRdb's table has in-frame clones only and misses some. In the table there are tens of thousands of clones, over 75% of which are singletons. The sample here was CD4+ or CD8+ T cells sorted from blood, taken in a trial of the OX40 agonist ivuxolimab. These TCRs come from an adult with an advanced solid tumor such as melanoma, head and neck, liver or kidney cancer.

This chain joins TRBV5-4 and TRBJ2-2; tentatively, D is TRBD2 (7 bases). The germline V and J ends were trimmed by 2 bases and 5 bases, with 13 bases remaining between them. The CDR3 extends over 15 amino acids. The germline V gene has CDR1 SGHNT and CDR2 YYREEE (reference sequence). The DNA for the CDR3 is TGTGCCAGCAGCTTTAGGGGGGGTCGAACCGGGGAGCTGTTTTTT. It translates to CASSFRGGRTGELFF.

The rearrangement joins TRBV7-7 to TRBJ2-1, with D perhaps assigned TRBD1 or TRBD2 (5 bases each). V lost 5 bases and J 8 bases, leaving 25 bases between the germline ends. Germline lookup yields CDR1 SSHAT and CDR2 FNYEAQ (reference sequence). The CDR3 has 17 amino acids. CDR3 in amino acids: CASSPSTLGDLTHEQFF. The CDR3, as DNA: TGTGCCAGCAGCCCCTCAACGTTGGGGGACCTGACCCATGAGCAGTTCTTC. The whole variable domain, remainder taken from reference TRBV7-7 and TRBJ2-1, is GAGVSQSPRYKVTKRGQDVTLRCDPISSHATLYWYQQALGQGPEFLTYFNYEAQPDKSGLPSDRFSAERPEGSISTLTIQRTEQRDSAMYRCASSPSTLGDLTHEQFFGPGTRLTVL.

In DNA form, the CDR3 reads TGTGCCAGCAGTTTATCAGGAGGCTCTGGAAACACCATATATTTT. This gives the protein CASSLSGGSGNTIYF. V and J are TRBV27 and TRBJ1-3; D remains unclear. Germline CDR1 is MNHEY and CDR2 is SMNVEV (reference sequence). CDR3 length: 15 residues. Trimming took off 0 bases at V and 0 bases at J, with 6 bases between the two ends.